Here is one T cell receptor beta chain with its context. Its target is not known. The source of the sample is a study of beta chain features in type 1 diabetes. There are 12 residues in the CDR3. Trimming shortened V by 4 bases and J by 7 bases, and 10 bases separated the two germline ends. Germline lookup yields CDR1 MNHEY and CDR2 SVGAGI. Sequencing targeted expressed TCRB transcripts, as all isolated RNA had been reverse transcribed. This table comes from immunoSEQ multiplex PCR, and its TCRdb copy is limited to in-frame clones, with some not included. Counted here are hundreds of thousands of clones, over 9.5% occurring once; the ten biggest clones make up 0.017%. Overall study results and limits: Possible PCR preference for shorter templates applied equally to patients and controls. TCRB repertoires of naive, central memory and Treg cells appeared more similar among patients than among healthy donors.

Sequenced: naive CD4+ T cells from blood. V gene TRBV6-5 combines with J gene TRBJ1-2, with TRBD1 as a possible D gene (6 bases). The receptor was derived from a man aged 18 to 30 in good health. CDR3 in DNA: TGTGCCAGCAGTTCACAGGGTATTGGCTACACCTTC. This gives the protein CASSSQGIGYTF.